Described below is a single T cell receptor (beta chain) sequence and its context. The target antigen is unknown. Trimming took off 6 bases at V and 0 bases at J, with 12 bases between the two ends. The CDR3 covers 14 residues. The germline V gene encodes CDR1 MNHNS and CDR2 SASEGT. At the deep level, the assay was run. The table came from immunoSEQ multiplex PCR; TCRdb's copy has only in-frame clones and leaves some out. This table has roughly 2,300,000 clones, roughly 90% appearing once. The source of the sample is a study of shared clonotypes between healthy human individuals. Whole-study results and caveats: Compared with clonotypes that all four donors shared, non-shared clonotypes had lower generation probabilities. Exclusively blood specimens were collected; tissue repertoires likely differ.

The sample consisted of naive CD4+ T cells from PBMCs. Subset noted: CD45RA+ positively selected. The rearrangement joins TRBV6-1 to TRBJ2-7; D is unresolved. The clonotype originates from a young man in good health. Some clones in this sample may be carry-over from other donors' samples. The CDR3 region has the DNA TGTGCCAGCAGGTCGGGCCCCAGCTCCTACGAGCAGTACTTC. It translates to CASRSGPSSYEQYF.